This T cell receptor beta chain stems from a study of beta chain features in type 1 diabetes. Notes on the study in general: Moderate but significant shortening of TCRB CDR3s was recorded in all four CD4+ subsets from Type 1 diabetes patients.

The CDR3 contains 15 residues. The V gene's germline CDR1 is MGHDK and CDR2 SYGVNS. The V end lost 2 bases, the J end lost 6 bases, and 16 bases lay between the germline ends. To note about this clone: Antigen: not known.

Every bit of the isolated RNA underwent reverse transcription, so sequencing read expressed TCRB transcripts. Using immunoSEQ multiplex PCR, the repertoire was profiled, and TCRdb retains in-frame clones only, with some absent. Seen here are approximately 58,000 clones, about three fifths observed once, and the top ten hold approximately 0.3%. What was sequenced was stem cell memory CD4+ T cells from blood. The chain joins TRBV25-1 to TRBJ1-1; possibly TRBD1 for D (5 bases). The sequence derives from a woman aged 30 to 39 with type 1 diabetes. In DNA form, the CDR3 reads TGTGCCAGCAGTGAAGCTTATTGGGGGGAAGCTGAAGCTTTCTTT. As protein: CASSEAYWGEAEAFF. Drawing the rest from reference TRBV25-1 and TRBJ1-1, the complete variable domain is EADIYQTPRYLVIGTGKKITLECSQTMGHDKMYWYQQDPGMELHLIHYSYGVNSTEKGDLSSESTVSRIRTEHFPLTLESARPSHTSQYLCASSEAYWGEAEAFFGQGTRLTVV.